This T cell receptor (beta chain) came from a study of T cell responses to AZD1222 COVID-19 vaccine. Germline V gene data show CDR1 as KGHSH and CDR2 as LQKENI. V gave up 8 bases and J gave up 9 bases; unmatched junction bases: 11. This CDR3 is built from 15 residues. Some clones are missing from TCRdb's copy, which holds only in-frame ones; the method was immunoSEQ multiplex PCR. The repertoire holds some 120,000 clones, with about 90% as singletons. The TCR originated in an adult in good health. The sample here was peripheral blood, taken on day 0 of AZD1222 vaccination. V is TRBV18 and J is TRBJ1-6; TRBD1 matches 9 bases. The DNA for the CDR3 is TGTGCCAGCGCTCCGGGACAGGGAACGGGTTCACCCCTCCACTTT. Its translation is CASAPGQGTGSPLHF. Together with reference TRBV18 and TRBJ1-6, the CDR3 gives the full variable domain: NAGVMQNPRHLVRRRGQEARLRCSPMKGHSHVYWYRQLPEEGLKFMVYLQKENIIDESGMPKERFSAEFPKEGPSILRIQQVVRGDSAAYFCASAPGQGTGSPLHFGNGTRLTVT.